The sample holds a few counts of the clone carrying this T cell receptor (beta chain). No antigen is known for it. This entry belongs to a study of T cells in Graves' hyperthyroidism and ophthalmopathy. Study-wide context: Prior to any treatment, at the point of initial diagnosis, peripheral blood was collected. Overall study findings and caveats: Most clonotypes that expanded in the thyroid above 0.001 also showed up in blood.

The CDR3 contains 13 residues. V gave up 3 bases and J gave up 6 bases, with 9 bases separating them. Germline CDR1 reads MNHEY; CDR2 reads SVGEGT. Amplification targeted TCR beta CDR3 regions from RNA transcripts. The HTBI primer set served for first-round RT-PCR of the TCR CDR3. Each CDR3 protein gets one entry after TCRdb re-called the multiplex PCR reads with MiXCR. Of 400,000 or so distinct CDR3 sequences in the sample, approximately 14% are singletons; the top ten hold roughly a fifth. Diagnoses were established using clinical symptoms, serum thyroxine and TRAb, thyroid ultrasound and orbital computed tomography.

The sequence was collected from a woman under 40 with Graves' ophthalmopathy. Sequencing used blood. The V call is TRBV6-2 or TRBV6-3, the J call TRBJ2-1; no clear D gene. The CDR3 nucleotides read TGTGCCAGCAGTTATGGGGTTCTCAATGAGCAGTTCTTC. Its translation is CASSYGVLNEQFF.